This TCR beta chain was profiled in a study of blood T cell repertoires in COVID-19. CDR3 size: 16 residues. The germline gives CDR1 KGHSH, CDR2 LQKENI. After removal of 3 bases from V and 0 bases from J, the junction contained 6 bases not matched to a gene. Method: immunoSEQ multiplex PCR; TCRdb's copy keeps in-frame clones and lacks some. The table records approximately 70,000 clones, more than 85% of them present only once. This clone occurred once. This chain connects TRBV18 to TRBJ1-2; 8 bases agree with TRBD1. This clonotype was obtained from a woman aged 60 to 75 with active COVID-19. The sample taken for sequencing was peripheral blood. Here the CDR3 DNA reads TGTGCCAGCTCACCGATCGGGACAGGCTCTAACTATGGCTACACCTTC. Protein product: CASSPIGTGSNYGYTF.